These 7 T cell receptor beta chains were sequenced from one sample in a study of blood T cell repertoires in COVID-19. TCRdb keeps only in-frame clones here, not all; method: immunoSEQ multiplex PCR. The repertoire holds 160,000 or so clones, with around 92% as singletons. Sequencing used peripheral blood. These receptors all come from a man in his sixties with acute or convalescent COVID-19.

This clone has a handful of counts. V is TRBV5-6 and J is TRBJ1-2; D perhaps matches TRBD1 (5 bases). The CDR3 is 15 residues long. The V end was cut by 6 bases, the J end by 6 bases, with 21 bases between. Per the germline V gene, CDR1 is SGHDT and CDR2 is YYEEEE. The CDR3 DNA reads TGTGCCAGCACCCTCGGGGGAGGGCAGGCGCATGGCTACACCTTC. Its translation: CASTLGGGQAHGYTF.

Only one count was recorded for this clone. Written as DNA, the CDR3 is TGTGCCAGTACACGAAAACCACCGGGACAGGGGGATCAGCCCCAGCATTTT. It is translated as CASTRKPPGQGDQPQHF. The rearrangement joins TRBV19 to TRBJ1-5; 11 bases align to TRBD1. V was pared by 7 bases and J by 5 bases, with 13 bases of the junction left unmatched. This CDR3 contains 17 residues. Germline loops: CDR1 LNHDA, CDR2 SQIVND (reference sequence).

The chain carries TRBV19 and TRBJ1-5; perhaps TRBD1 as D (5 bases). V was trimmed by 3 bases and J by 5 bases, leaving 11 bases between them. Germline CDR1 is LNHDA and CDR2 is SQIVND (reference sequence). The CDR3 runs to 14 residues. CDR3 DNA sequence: TGTGCCAGTAGTATGAGACAGAGTGATCAGCCCCAGCATTTT. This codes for CASSMRQSDQPQHF.

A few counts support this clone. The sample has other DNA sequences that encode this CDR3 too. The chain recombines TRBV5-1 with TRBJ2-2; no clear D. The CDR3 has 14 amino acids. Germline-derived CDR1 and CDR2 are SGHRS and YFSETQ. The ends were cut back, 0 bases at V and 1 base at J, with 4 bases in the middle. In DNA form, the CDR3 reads TGCGCCAGCAGCTTGGGGCAGAACACCGGGGAGCTGTTTTTT. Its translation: CASSLGQNTGELFF. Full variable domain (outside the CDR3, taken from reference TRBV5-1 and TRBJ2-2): KAGVTQTPRYLIKTRGQQVTLSCSPISGHRSVSWYQQTPGQGLQFLFEYFSETQRNKGNFPGRFSGRQFSNSRSEMNVSTLELGDSALYLCASSLGQNTGELFFGEGSRLTVL.

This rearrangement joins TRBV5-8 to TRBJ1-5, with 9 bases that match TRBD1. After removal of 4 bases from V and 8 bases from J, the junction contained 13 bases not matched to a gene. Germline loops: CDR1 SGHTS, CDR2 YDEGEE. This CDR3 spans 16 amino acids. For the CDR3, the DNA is TGTGCCAGCAGCCCGGGACAGGGACCCGCGGCTGAGCCCCAGCATTTT. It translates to CASSPGQGPAAEPQHF.

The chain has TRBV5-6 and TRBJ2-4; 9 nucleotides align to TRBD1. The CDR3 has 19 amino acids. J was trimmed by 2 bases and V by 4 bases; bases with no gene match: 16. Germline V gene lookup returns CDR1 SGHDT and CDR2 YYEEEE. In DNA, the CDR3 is TGTGCCAGCAGCGCTCTCCGGGGACAGGGTGGTCTGTCCAAAAACATTCAGTACTTC. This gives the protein CASSALRGQGGLSKNIQYF.

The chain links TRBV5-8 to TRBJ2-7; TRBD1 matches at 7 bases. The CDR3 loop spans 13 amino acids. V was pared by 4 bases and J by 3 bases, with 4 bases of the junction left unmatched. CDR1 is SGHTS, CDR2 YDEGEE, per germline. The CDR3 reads CASSHGTVYEQYF. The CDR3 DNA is TGTGCCAGCAGCCACGGGACAGTCTACGAGCAGTACTTC.